This passage covers 30 T cell receptor beta chains from one sample sequenced in a study of cytomegalovirus exposure and HLA in healthy donors. The PCR used 60 Vbeta and 13 Jbeta primers. Profiling relied on immunoSEQ multiplex PCR, and the TCRdb table lists in-frame clones only, not all of them. The data hold around 200,000 clones, with 77% observed a single time. The sample taken for sequencing was PBMCs. Receptors originate from an older woman in good health and CMV-seropositive.

The chain employs TRBV27 and TRBJ2-7, with D possibly being TRBD1 (6 bases). Trimming took 2 bases from V and 7 from J, leaving 15 bases between them. Germline V gives CDR1 MNHEY, CDR2 SMNVEV (reference sequence). CDR3 length equals 14 residues. CDR3 nucleotides: TGTGCCAGCAGTTTAACTCGGAGAGGGGGAGAGCAGTACTTC. This codes for CASSLTRRGGEQYF.

This chain uses TRBV28 with TRBJ2-5; tentative D call: TRBD1 (5 bases). The better agreement between TRBJ2-7 and the DNA end casts doubt on the J call. CDR3 size: 14 residues. CDR1 and CDR2 (germline): MDHEN, SYDVKM. DNA for the CDR3: TGTGCCAGCAGTAACCCGCCAGGGTCGGGCGAGCAGTACTTC. It yields the protein CASSNPPGSGEQYF.

V gene TRBV5-1 combines with J gene TRBJ2-5; the match to TRBD2 covers 8 bases. The end of the DNA fits TRBJ2-7 better, so the J call may be wrong. CDR1 and CDR2 from the germline V gene are SGHRS and YFSETQ. The CDR3 has 15 residues. CDR3 protein: CASSHGLAGRYEQYF. CDR3 bases: TGCGCCAGCAGCCATGGACTAGCTGGTCGCTACGAGCAGTACTTC.

J is TRBJ2-2 and V is TRBV7-9, with 10 bases that match TRBD2. V lost 4 bases and J lost 5; bases outside the gene matches: 7. This CDR3 contains 16 residues. Germline V lookup: CDR1 SEHNR, CDR2 FQNEAQ (reference sequence). This CDR3 reads CASSSASGRGTGELFF. In DNA form, the CDR3 reads TGTGCCAGCAGCTCTGCTAGCGGGAGAGGTACCGGGGAGCTGTTTTTT.

CDR3 sequence: CASSPLTRGGGTEAFF. CDR3 in DNA: TGTGCCAGCTCACCACTGACTAGGGGCGGCGGCACTGAAGCTTTCTTT. The chain is built from TRBV18 and TRBJ1-1, with TRBD1 as a possible D gene (5 bases). CDR1 is KGHSH and CDR2 is LQKENI in the germline V gene. The CDR3 loop spans 16 amino acids. V lost 1 base and J 4 bases, leaving 16 bases between the germline ends.

The CDR3 DNA reads as TGTGCCAGCAGCTTAGATTTCCAGGGCAATGAGCAGTTCTTC. The encoded protein is CASSLDFQGNEQFF. This chain links TRBV11-3 with TRBJ2-1; D perhaps matches TRBD1 (5 bases). CDR3 size: 14 residues. Trimming removed 0 bases at V and 6 bases at J, with 9 bases between. Germline CDR1 is SGHNT and CDR2 is YENEEA.

This chain connects TRBV18 to TRBJ2-4, with 12 bases aligning to TRBD2. With V trimmed by 3 bases and J by 7 bases, 1 base remained unmatched. CDR3 length: 14 amino acids. Germline V gene data show CDR1 as KGHSH and CDR2 as LQKENI. This CDR3 reads CASSPGLAGNIQYF. CDR3 DNA sequence: TGTGCCAGCTCACCCGGACTAGCGGGGAACATTCAGTACTTC.

Only one count was recorded for this clone. This chain links TRBV19 with TRBJ2-7, with 8 nucleotides matching TRBD1. With V trimmed by 4 bases and J by 3 bases, 8 bases remained unmatched. CDR3 size: 15 residues. Germline V gene sequence: CDR1 LNHDA, CDR2 SQIVND (reference sequence). The CDR3 sequence is CASSTQRTGHYEQYF. The CDR3 DNA reads TGTGCCAGTAGTACCCAACGGACAGGGCACTACGAGCAGTACTTC. Full variable domain (outside the CDR3, taken from reference TRBV19 and TRBJ2-7): DGGITQSPKYLFRKEGQNVTLSCEQNLNHDAMYWYRQDPGQGLRLIYYSQIVNDFQKGDIAEGYSVSREKKESFPLTVTSAQKNPTAFYLCASSTQRTGHYEQYFGPGTRLTVT.

This chain uses TRBV18 with TRBJ2-5; D is ambiguous. CDR1 is KGHSH, CDR2 LQKENI, per germline. The CDR3 has 13 residues. V lost 2 bases, J lost 3 bases, and 7 bases lay in between. CDR3 loop: CASSPGEEETQYF. The CDR3 DNA sequence: TGTGCCAGCTCACCAGGAGAAGAAGAGACCCAGTACTTC. Variable domain in full (rest from reference TRBV18 and TRBJ2-5): NAGVMQNPRHLVRRRGQEARLRCSPMKGHSHVYWYRQLPEEGLKFMVYLQKENIIDESGMPKERFSAEFPKEGPSILRIQQVVRGDSAAYFCASSPGEEETQYFGPGTRLLVL.

J is TRBJ2-2 and V is TRBV11-2; 14 bases are a match to TRBD2. CDR1 is SGHAT and CDR2 is FQNNGV in the germline V gene. The CDR3 spans 15 residues. V was clipped by 5 bases and J by 8 bases; unmatched bases: 4. Here the CDR3 reads CASSGGLAGAGELFF. For the CDR3, the DNA is TGTGCCAGCAGCGGGGGACTAGCGGGAGCTGGGGAGCTGTTTTTT.

The chain recombines TRBV29-1 with TRBJ2-4; D possibly corresponds to TRBD2 (5 bases). The length of the CDR3 is 15 residues. Germline values: CDR1 SQVTM, CDR2 ANQGSEA. Deletions cut 2 bases from V and 0 bases from J, with 11 bases between. CDR3 sequence reads: CSVESGGLAKNIQYF. The CDR3 region has the DNA TGCAGCGTTGAATCTGGAGGATTAGCCAAAAACATTCAGTACTTC. Full variable domain (rest looked up from reference TRBV29-1 and TRBJ2-4): SAVISQKPSRDICQRGTSLTIQCQVDSQVTMMFWYRQQPGQSLTLIATANQGSEATYESGFVIDKFPISRPNLTFSTLTVSNMSPEDSSIYLCSVESGGLAKNIQYFGAGTRLSVL.

The chain is built from TRBV7-2 and TRBJ1-1, with D unclear. CDR1 and CDR2 from the germline V gene are SGHTA and FQGNSA. The CDR3 contains 12 residues. V was pared by 0 bases and J by 7 bases, with 6 bases between. CDR3 DNA: TGTGCCAGCAGCTTAGCCAGGATTGAAGCTTTCTTT. Protein: CASSLARIEAFF.

The rearrangement uses TRBV5-6 and TRBJ2-1; no reliable D call. CDR1 is SGHDT and CDR2 is YYEEEE in the germline V gene. Between the trimmed V and J ends, which lost 0 bases and 6 bases, there was a span of 7 bases. This CDR3 spans 13 amino acids. CDR3 DNA sequence: TGTGCCAGCAGCTTGGTGGCTCGCAATGAGCAGTTCTTC. Translation: CASSLVARNEQFF.

In its sample, this clone was seen a few times. The V call is TRBV5-1, the J call TRBJ2-1; 10 bases are shared with TRBD2. The germline CDR1 and CDR2 sequences are SGHRS and YFSETQ. V lost 0 bases to trimming and J lost 8 bases; unmatched junction nucleotides: 8. CDR3 size: 16 residues. The CDR3 nucleotides are TGCGCCAGCAGCTTGGGGACTAGCGGAGACCGGGATGAGCAGTTCTTC. Its protein is CASSLGTSGDRDEQFF.

This chain connects TRBV9 to TRBJ2-1; 7 bases fit TRBD2. From germline, CDR1 is SGDLS and CDR2 YYNGEE. V trimming: 3 bases; J trimming: 4 bases; junction bases outside the gene matches: 13. This CDR3 contains 17 residues. This CDR3 reads CASSGGGAESNYNEQFF. The CDR3 DNA follows: TGTGCCAGCAGCGGCGGGGGAGCCGAATCAAATTACAATGAGCAGTTCTTC.

CDR3 in amino acids: CASYFGDTGELFF. The CDR3 region has the DNA TGTGCCAGTTACTTCGGGGACACCGGGGAGCTGTTTTTT. The chain joins TRBV19 to TRBJ2-2; tentative D call: TRBD2 (5 bases). The V gene lost 8 bases and the J gene lost 3 bases, with 10 bases spanning the gap. The CDR3 spans 13 residues. Germline V gene data show CDR1 as LNHDA and CDR2 as SQIVND (reference sequence).

The chain carries TRBV10-3 and TRBJ2-2; TRBD1 agrees at 8 bases. CDR1 and CDR2 from the germline V gene are ENHRY and SYGVKD. V shed 6 bases and J 6 bases; nucleotides not matched to a gene: 15. CDR3 length: 17 residues. The CDR3 loop is CAISESDRGPSAGELFF. CDR3 DNA sequence: TGTGCCATCAGCGAATCCGACAGGGGCCCGAGCGCCGGGGAGCTGTTTTTT.

This clone came up a few times. The chain employs TRBV6-5 and TRBJ1-1, with D unclear. Per the germline V gene, CDR1 is MNHEY and CDR2 is SVGAGI. The CDR3 spans 14 residues. V lost 5 bases and J lost 7, with 17 bases in between. The DNA for the CDR3 is TGTGCCAGCAGTGAAGGAGGCAGGTTAAATGAAGCTTTCTTT. It encodes CASSEGGRLNEAFF.

The J gene is TRBJ1-1, the V gene TRBV7-9; D is unclear. CDR3 length: 13 amino acids. V dropped 3 bases and J dropped 1 base, with 6 bases sitting between them. CDR1 is SEHNR, CDR2 FQNEAQ, per germline (reference sequence). The CDR3 DNA follows: TGTGCCAGCAGCTTTGGCCCGAACACTGAAGCTTTCTTT. Translating gives CASSFGPNTEAFF.

A single count supports this clone. This sequence joins TRBV5-4 and TRBJ2-6; D gene unclear. Per the germline V gene, CDR1 is SGHNT and CDR2 is YYREEE (reference sequence). Trimming pared 3 bases from V and 0 bases from J, leaving 10 bases between. The CDR3 contains 16 residues. Here the CDR3 DNA reads TGTGCCAGCAGCTCCGACACCCGCTCTGGGGCCAACGTCCTGACTTTC. Amino acids: CASSSDTRSGANVLTF.

The chain couples TRBV7-3 to TRBJ1-2; no clear D gene. From germline, CDR1 is SGHTA and CDR2 FQGTGA. The CDR3 length is 15 residues. V lost 3 bases and J 3 bases, leaving 14 bases between the germline ends. CDR3 region: CASSLGGRRDYGYTF. The CDR3 bases are TGTGCCAGCAGCTTGGGTGGGCGGCGGGACTATGGCTACACCTTC.

The chain is built from TRBV28 and TRBJ1-2, with D tentatively TRBD1 (5 bases). Between the trimmed V and J ends, which lost 6 bases and 1 base, there was a span of 12 bases. Germline CDR1 is MDHEN and CDR2 is SYDVKM. This CDR3 spans 14 amino acids. The CDR3 loop is CASSPRDSNYGYTF. The CDR3 DNA follows: TGTGCCAGCAGCCCCCGAGACAGTAACTATGGCTACACCTTC.

The chain uses TRBV29-1 and TRBJ1-3, with TRBD1 identical over 7 bases. V dropped 0 bases and J dropped 10; count of bases not matched to a gene: 3. Germline CDR1 and CDR2: SQVTM and ANQGSEA. The CDR3 extends over 12 amino acids. The chain's CDR3 is CSVEDQGVTIYF. The CDR3 nucleotides read TGCAGCGTTGAAGATCAGGGGGTAACCATATATTTT. The variable domain in full, with the rest retrieved from reference TRBV29-1 and TRBJ1-3, is SAVISQKPSRDICQRGTSLTIQCQVDSQVTMMFWYRQQPGQSLTLIATANQGSEATYESGFVIDKFPISRPNLTFSTLTVSNMSPEDSSIYLCSVEDQGVTIYFGEGSWLTVV.

This sequence joins TRBV28 and TRBJ1-2; D remains ambiguous. The germline V gene encodes CDR1 MDHEN and CDR2 SYDVKM. The CDR3 runs 13 residues. V was clipped by 6 bases and J by 3 bases, with 11 bases between them. CDR3 nucleotides: TGTGCCAGCAGACCCACAACCTACTATGGCTACACCTTC. This sequence encodes CASRPTTYYGYTF.

The chain couples TRBV7-2 to TRBJ2-3; D gene uncertain. With 2 bases removed from V and 3 bases from J, the gap between germline ends came to 6 bases. The CDR3 totals 13 residues. The germline CDR1 and CDR2 sequences are SGHTA and FQGNSA. The CDR3 sequence: CASSLMRTDTQYF. CDR3 sequence (DNA): TGTGCCAGCAGCTTAATGAGGACAGATACGCAGTATTTT. The whole variable domain, filled in from reference TRBV7-2 and TRBJ2-3, reads GAGVSQSPSNKVTEKGKDVELRCDPISGHTALYWYRQSLGQGLEFLIYFQGNSAPDKSGLPSDRFSAERTGGSVSTLTIQRTQQEDSAVYLCASSLMRTDTQYFGPGTRLTVL.

The V call is TRBV6-1, the J call TRBJ2-7, with D unclear. The CDR3 spans 12 residues. CDR1 MNHNS and CDR2 SASEGT come from the germline V gene. Trimming pared 6 bases from V and 0 bases from J, leaving 6 bases between. The CDR3 here is CASRMYSYEQYF. The CDR3 nucleotides read TGTGCCAGCAGAATGTACTCCTACGAGCAGTACTTC.

The V and J genes are TRBV7-3 and TRBJ2-2; a weak D match, TRBD2 (6 bases). The CDR3 spans 16 residues. The germline V gene encodes CDR1 SGHTA and CDR2 FQGTGA. Trimming pared 1 base from V and 1 base from J, leaving 10 bases between. The chain's CDR3 is CASSLNQAGNTGELFF. The CDR3 coding sequence is TGTGCCAGCAGCTTAAACCAAGCGGGGAACACCGGGGAGCTGTTTTTT.

This chain links TRBV19 with TRBJ1-2, with D possibly being TRBD1 (6 bases). The CDR3 runs to 13 residues. Trimming removed 9 bases at V and 5 bases at J, with 16 bases between. The germline gives CDR1 LNHDA, CDR2 SQIVND (reference sequence). The CDR3 loop is CASNRDKTYGYTF. CDR3 nucleotides: TGTGCCAGCAACCGGGACAAAACTTATGGCTACACCTTC.

Comment on this clone: It is unclear where the CDR3 begins or ends on the DNA, so no DNA is shown, and the CDR3 is as TCRdb lists it. This chain connects TRBV6-6 to TRBJ1-6. Including both end residues, the CDR3 is 16 amino acids long. Germline V gene sequence: CDR1 MNHNY, CDR2 SVGAGI (reference sequence). The CDR3 loop is CASSPGVGASVPPLHF.

The chain employs TRBV18 and TRBJ1-2, with unresolved D. Germline values: CDR1 KGHSH, CDR2 LQKENI. The germline V and J ends were trimmed by 4 bases and 7 bases, with 10 bases remaining between them. CDR3 length: 12 residues. CDR3 in DNA: TGTGCCAGCTCACGGCAGGAAAGTGGCTACACCTTC. It encodes CASSRQESGYTF.